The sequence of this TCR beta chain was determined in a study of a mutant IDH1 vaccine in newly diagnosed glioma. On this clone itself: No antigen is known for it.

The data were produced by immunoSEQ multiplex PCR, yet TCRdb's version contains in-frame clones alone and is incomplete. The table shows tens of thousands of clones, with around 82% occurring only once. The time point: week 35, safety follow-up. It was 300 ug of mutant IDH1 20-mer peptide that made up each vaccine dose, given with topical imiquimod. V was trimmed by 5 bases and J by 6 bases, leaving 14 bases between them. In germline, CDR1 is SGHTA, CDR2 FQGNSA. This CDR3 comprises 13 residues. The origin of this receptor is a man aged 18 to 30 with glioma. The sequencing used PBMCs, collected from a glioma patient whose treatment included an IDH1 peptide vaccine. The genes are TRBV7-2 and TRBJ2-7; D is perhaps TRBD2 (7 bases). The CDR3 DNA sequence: TGTGCCAGCAGCCCCCGGAGGGGGGGCGAGCAGTACTTC. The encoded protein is CASSPRRGGEQYF.